One sample yielded the 23 T cell receptor beta chains listed below, sequenced in a study of cytotoxic CD8 clonotypes in ibrutinib-treated CLL. This table comes from immunoSEQ multiplex PCR, and its TCRdb copy is limited to in-frame clones, with some not included. The sample lists over 120,000 clones, about 80% seen once, with roughly 13% in the top ten. The sequencing here drew on PBMCs, taken after 12 months of ibrutinib treatment. The receptors come from a human donor with chronic lymphocytic leukemia.

This clone has only a few counts. V and J are TRBV7-2 and TRBJ1-5, with unresolved D. V gave up 1 base and J gave up 4 bases, with 5 bases separating them. Germline V gene lookup returns CDR1 SGHTA and CDR2 FQGNSA. The CDR3 contains 13 residues. The chain's CDR3 is CASSLVENQPQHF. CDR3 sequence (DNA): TGTGCCAGCAGCTTAGTAGAGAATCAGCCCCAGCATTTT.

This chain links TRBV9 with TRBJ2-2, with D tentatively TRBD1 or TRBD2 (5 bases each). Germline V gene data show CDR1 as SGDLS and CDR2 as YYNGEE. The CDR3 spans 16 residues. V was trimmed by 6 bases and J by 5 bases, leaving 20 bases between them. The CDR3 region is CASNLRGEHVTGELFF. In DNA, the CDR3 is TGTGCCAGCAACCTTCGAGGGGAGCATGTAACCGGGGAGCTGTTTTTT. Based on the CDR3 plus reference TRBV9 and TRBJ2-2, the full variable domain is DSGVTQTPKHLITATGQRVTLRCSPRSGDLSVYWYQQSLDQGLQFLIQYYNGEERAKGNILERFSAQQFPDLHSELNLSSLELGDSALYFCASNLRGEHVTGELFFGEGSRLTVL.

This chain links TRBV28 with TRBJ2-7; 12 bases align to TRBD2. V lost 8 bases, J lost 3 bases, and 5 bases stayed unmatched. The germline gives CDR1 MDHEN, CDR2 SYDVKM. This CDR3 spans 14 amino acids. Here the CDR3 DNA reads TGTGCCAGCCGACCGGGACTAGCGGGCTACGAGCAGTACTTC. This translates into CASRPGLAGYEQYF.

V is TRBV7-2 and J is TRBJ2-5, with a tentative D call TRBD2 (6 bases). V was clipped by 3 bases and J by 1 base, with 12 bases between them. This CDR3 region has 15 residues. Germline loops: CDR1 SGHTA, CDR2 FQGNSA. For the CDR3, the DNA is TGTGCCAGCAGCTTGGAGCGGGCCCTCCAAGAGACCCAGTACTTC. It specifies CASSLERALQETQYF.

The genes are TRBV7-7 and TRBJ2-1; D ambiguous. Germline CDR1 reads SSHAT; CDR2 reads FNYEAQ (reference sequence). The V and J ends lost 2 bases and 7 bases respectively, with 9 bases between them. The CDR3 extends over 13 amino acids. DNA of the CDR3: TGTGCCAGCAGCTTAAACCTGTTGAATGAGCAGTTCTTC. Residues: CASSLNLLNEQFF. Complete variable domain (other parts from reference TRBV7-7 and TRBJ2-1): GAGVSQSPRYKVTKRGQDVTLRCDPISSHATLYWYQQALGQGPEFLTYFNYEAQPDKSGLPSDRFSAERPEGSISTLTIQRTEQRDSAMYRCASSLNLLNEQFFGPGTRLTVL.

This clone was seen a single time. This chain uses TRBV11-2 with TRBJ2-5, with unresolved D. There are 12 residues in the CDR3. The germline CDR1 and CDR2 sequences are SGHAT and FQNNGV. V lost 1 base, J lost 5 bases, and 5 bases lay in between. The chain's CDR3 is CASSLGRETQYF. CDR3 DNA sequence: TGTGCCAGCAGCTTAGGGCGGGAGACCCAGTACTTC.

This rearrangement joins TRBV7-8 to TRBJ2-7; TRBD1 matches 8 bases. Germline lookup yields CDR1 SGHVS and CDR2 FQNEAQ. The CDR3 is 13 residues long. V lost 4 bases and J lost 3; bases outside the gene matches: 2. CDR3 residues: CASSWDRHYEQYF. The CDR3 region has the DNA TGTGCCAGCAGCTGGGACAGGCACTACGAGCAGTACTTC.

This clone was observed once. The V call is TRBV5-4, the J call TRBJ2-1, with D possibly being TRBD2 (6 bases). The CDR3 totals 12 residues. V was clipped by 0 bases and J by 14 bases, with 12 bases between them. Germline CDR1 and CDR2: SGHNT and YYREEE (reference sequence). The CDR3 spells CASSLERTTEFF. CDR3 DNA: TGTGCCAGCAGCTTGGAGCGGACTACGGAGTTCTTC.

This clone showed up just once. The rearrangement joins TRBV11-2 to TRBJ2-3; D gene uncertain. CDR1 and CDR2 from the germline V gene are SGHAT and FQNNGV. Trimming shortened V by 5 bases and J by 4 bases, and 13 bases separated the two germline ends. The CDR3 loop spans 14 amino acids. CDR3 amino acids: CASSLWTQPDTQYF. The CDR3 region has the DNA TGTGCCAGCAGCCTGTGGACCCAGCCAGATACGCAGTATTTT.

The chain is built from TRBV5-4 and TRBJ1-2; D unresolved. This CDR3 region has 15 residues. V was cut by 3 bases and J by 8 bases, with 20 bases left in between. The germline V gene has CDR1 SGHNT and CDR2 YYREEE (reference sequence). For the CDR3, the DNA is TGTGCCAGCAGCTCCTACCCTATAGACGTTGACGGCTACACCTTC. Amino acids: CASSSYPIDVDGYTF. Combining the CDR3 with reference TRBV5-4 and TRBJ1-2 gives the whole variable domain ETGVTQSPTHLIKTRGQQVTLRCSSQSGHNTVSWYQQALGQGPQFIFQYYREEENGRGNFPPRFSGLQFPNYSSELNVNALELDDSALYLCASSSYPIDVDGYTFGSGTRLTVV.

This clone was observed a single time. V usage is TRBV30 and J usage is TRBJ2-1; TRBD2 matches at 8 bases. CDR1 is GTSNPN and CDR2 is SVGIG in the germline V gene (reference sequence). This CDR3 is 15 amino acids long. The ends lost 0 bases at V and 7 bases at J; junction bases unmatched: 8. DNA for the CDR3: TGTGCCTGGAGTGTATCTAGCGGGCCGTGGAATGAGCAGTTCTTC. As protein: CAWSVSSGPWNEQFF.

V usage is TRBV2 and J usage is TRBJ1-2; D is unresolved. Germline V gene lookup returns CDR1 SNHLY and CDR2 FYNNEI. The V end was cut by 4 bases, the J end by 4 bases, with 13 bases between. The CDR3 consists of 14 residues. In DNA, the CDR3 is TGTGCCAGCAGTGGGCTCAGACAAGGCTATGGCTACACCTTC. Translated, it gives CASSGLRQGYGYTF.

V usage is TRBV2 and J usage is TRBJ2-3; TRBD2 aligns across 11 bases. Germline CDR1 is SNHLY and CDR2 is FYNNEI. J lost 0 bases, V lost 6 bases, and 8 bases had no gene match. The CDR3 is made up of 17 amino acids. CDR3 DNA sequence: TGTGCCAGCAGGGCCGGGACTAGCGGACCTAGCACAGATACGCAGTATTTT. This translates into CASRAGTSGPSTDTQYF.

The V gene is TRBV9, the J gene TRBJ2-3; TRBD2 is a possible D gene (6 bases). V lost 0 bases and J 4 bases, leaving 9 bases between the germline ends. The germline V gene has CDR1 SGDLS and CDR2 YYNGEE. The CDR3 length is 14 residues. CDR3: CASSVARLADTQYF. CDR3 coding DNA: TGTGCCAGCAGCGTAGCAAGACTAGCAGATACGCAGTATTTT.

The rearrangement joins TRBV7-6 to TRBJ2-1; unclear D gene. Trimming pared 5 bases from V and 6 bases from J, leaving 8 bases between. CDR3 length: 12 amino acids. Germline lookup yields CDR1 SGHVS and CDR2 FNYEAQ. The CDR3 DNA reads as TGTGCCAGCAGCCATCGTGGCAATGAGCAGTTCTTC. Translated, it gives CASSHRGNEQFF. The whole variable domain, remainder taken from reference TRBV7-6 and TRBJ2-1, is GAGVSQSPRYKVTKRGQDVALRCDPISGHVSLYWYRQALGQGPEFLTYFNYEAQQDKSGLPNDRFSAERPEGSISTLTIQRTEQRDSAMYRCASSHRGNEQFFGPGTRLTVL.

This clone occurred once. V is TRBV4-3 and J is TRBJ2-7; perhaps TRBD1 as D (6 bases). Germline V lookup: CDR1 LGHNA, CDR2 YSLEER. V lost 4 bases and J 4 bases, leaving 17 bases between the germline ends. The CDR3 totals 15 residues. CDR3 in DNA: TGCGCCAGCAGCCCACAGAGGGGGTATGTTTACGAGCAGTACTTC. It codes for CASSPQRGYVYEQYF.

This rearrangement joins TRBV4-3 to TRBJ2-3; D gene unclear. The V gene lost 1 base and the J gene lost 2 bases, with 4 bases spanning the gap. The CDR3 covers 13 residues. The germline gives CDR1 LGHNA, CDR2 YSLEER. The chain's CDR3 is CASSQGDTDTQYF. Here the CDR3 DNA reads TGCGCCAGCAGCCAAGGCGACACAGATACGCAGTATTTT.

This clone was seen once. The chain employs TRBV30 and TRBJ2-2; 11 bases agree with TRBD2. V lost 4 bases, J lost 3 bases, and 10 bases stayed unmatched. This CDR3 region has 17 residues. Germline loops: CDR1 GTSNPN, CDR2 SVGIG (reference sequence). CDR3 nucleotides: TGTGCCTGGAAACCTACCCGACTAGCGGGACACACCGGGGAGCTGTTTTTT. Protein: CAWKPTRLAGHTGELFF.

To note about this clone: A read error may produce the germline difference seen at one junction end. The chain joins TRBV2 to TRBJ2-1; no firm D call. The CDR3 has 8 amino acids. Germline assignment: CDR1 SNHLY and CDR2 FYNNEI. The CDR3 DNA sequence: TGCTTCTCCAATGAGCAGTTCTTC. This codes for CFSNEQFF.

The genes are TRBV29-1 and TRBJ1-4; D is possibly TRBD1 (5 bases). Deletions cut 6 bases from V and 7 bases from J, with 27 bases between. Germline-derived CDR1 and CDR2 are SQVTM and ANQGSEA. The CDR3 covers 17 residues. CDR3 region: CSVLKPRVRRRGEKLFF. The CDR3 coding sequence is TGCAGCGTCTTGAAGCCCAGAGTTAGGCGAAGGGGTGAAAAACTGTTTTTT. Variable domain in full (rest from reference TRBV29-1 and TRBJ1-4): SAVISQKPSRDICQRGTSLTIQCQVDSQVTMMFWYRQQPGQSLTLIATANQGSEATYESGFVIDKFPISRPNLTFSTLTVSNMSPEDSSIYLCSVLKPRVRRRGEKLFFGSGTQLSVL.

V is TRBV30 and J is TRBJ1-1; TRBD1 matches at 12 bases. The CDR3 spans 17 residues. V gave up 2 bases and J gave up 5 bases; unmatched junction bases: 12. From germline, CDR1 is GTSNPN and CDR2 SVGIG (reference sequence). The CDR3 sequence: CAWSFRGQGAFWTEAFF. Here the CDR3 DNA reads TGTGCCTGGAGTTTCAGGGGACAGGGGGCTTTTTGGACTGAAGCTTTCTTT. Together with reference TRBV30 and TRBJ1-1, the CDR3 gives the full variable domain: SQTIHQWPATLVQPVGSPLSLECTVEGTSNPNLYWYRQAAGRGLQLLFYSVGIGQISSEVPQNLSASRPQDRQFILSSKKLLLSDSGFYLCAWSFRGQGAFWTEAFFGQGTRLTVV.

The chain combines TRBV18 with TRBJ2-7, with D hard to call. CDR3 size: 14 residues. Germline V gives CDR1 KGHSH, CDR2 LQKENI. The V and J ends lost 5 bases and 1 base respectively, with 12 bases between them. The CDR3 loop reads CASSGPGTSYEQYF. CDR3 coding DNA: TGTGCCAGCTCAGGTCCTGGAACTTCCTACGAGCAGTACTTC.

The rearrangement uses TRBV7-8 and TRBJ2-7; 10 bases line up with TRBD1. Looked up from germline, CDR1 is SGHVS and CDR2 is FQNEAQ. This CDR3 contains 15 residues. V lost 8 bases, J lost 5 bases, and 12 bases stayed unmatched. CDR3 in amino acids: CASHSGTGVIHEQYF. The CDR3 DNA reads TGTGCCAGCCACTCGGGGACAGGGGTCATCCACGAGCAGTACTTC.